A single sample gave rise to the 22 T cell receptor beta chains below, sequenced in a study of PD-1 blockade in classical Hodgkin lymphoma. Time point: cycle 4 day 1 (C4D1), after five to seven weeks of nivolumab. With no exception, relapse followed autologous stem cell transplantation in all patients, and brentuximab vedotin exposure varied. Sequenced by immunoSEQ multiplex PCR; TCRdb stores in-frame clones only, minus some. This repertoire shows around 13,000 clones, 80% to 90% found once; its top ten account for approximately 16%. Source: peripheral blood mononuclear cells (PBMCs), taken before the fourth cycle of nivolumab. The origin of the receptors is a human donor with classical Hodgkin lymphoma.

V gene TRBV2 combines with J gene TRBJ2-5, with 7 bases that match TRBD2. The CDR3 is made up of 13 amino acids. The J segment lost 5 bases and the V segment lost 4 bases, leaving 4 bases of the junction unmatched. Germline values: CDR1 SNHLY, CDR2 FYNNEI. The CDR3 sequence is CASSGRLAETQYF. The CDR3 DNA is TGTGCCAGCAGTGGTAGACTAGCTGAGACCCAGTACTTC.

V and J are TRBV5-6 and TRBJ2-5; 9 bases are a match to TRBD2. Per the germline V gene, CDR1 is SGHDT and CDR2 is YYEEEE. Unmatched junction bases numbered 13, after V lost 5 bases and J lost 5 bases. The CDR3 has 16 residues. CDR3: CASRRQKLAGVETQYF. The CDR3 nucleotides read TGTGCCAGCAGACGACAAAAGTTAGCGGGGGTCGAGACCCAGTACTTC.

The chain is built from TRBV30 and TRBJ1-1, with D unresolved. CDR1 is GTSNPN, CDR2 SVGIG, per germline (reference sequence). The CDR3 totals 15 residues. V lost 4 bases and J lost 0, with 15 bases in between. The CDR3 nucleotides are TGTGCCTGGACCCGACCTGGGCCCTTGAACACTGAAGCTTTCTTT. Protein: CAWTRPGPLNTEAFF.

CDR3 coding DNA: TGCGCCAGCAGTCAACTCCAAGAAAAACTGTTTTTT. It yields the protein CASSQLQEKLFF. The V gene is TRBV23-1, the J gene TRBJ1-4; D is ambiguous. TRBV23-1 is an open reading frame, and its role is uncertain. This CDR3 spans 12 amino acids. The germline V and J ends were trimmed by 2 bases and 8 bases, with 6 bases remaining between them.

CDR3 residues: CASSLAGGPRTGELFF. Written as DNA, the CDR3 is TGTGCCAGCAGCTTAGCGGGGGGGCCTCGGACCGGGGAGCTGTTTTTT. V usage is TRBV11-3 and J usage is TRBJ2-2, with 8 nucleotides matching TRBD2. The V and J ends lost 1 base and 5 bases, in that order; junction bases with no gene match: 6. The CDR3 length is 16 residues. Germline V lookup: CDR1 SGHNT, CDR2 YENEEA.

This chain joins TRBV30 and TRBJ1-2; D not certain. The V gene lost 0 bases and the J gene lost 7 bases, with 6 bases spanning the gap. The CDR3 contains 11 residues. The V gene's germline CDR1 is GTSNPN and CDR2 SVGIG (reference sequence). The CDR3 bases are TGTGCCTGGAGTGTCCCCGGTGGCTACACCTTC. Amino acid sequence: CAWSVPGGYTF.

J is TRBJ1-1 and V is TRBV9; TRBD1 matches 7 bases. CDR3 length: 19 amino acids. Germline V lookup: CDR1 SGDLS, CDR2 YYNGEE. The J segment lost 0 bases and the V segment lost 4 bases, leaving 18 bases of the junction unmatched. CDR3 residues: CASSPLLGTAHFVNTEAFF. CDR3 in DNA: TGTGCCAGCAGCCCACTCCTCGGGACAGCTCATTTTGTGAACACTGAAGCTTTCTTT.

Only a few counts were recorded for this clone. The J gene is TRBJ2-3, the V gene TRBV4-3; tentatively, D is TRBD2 (6 bases). In germline, CDR1 is LGHNA, CDR2 YSLEER. The CDR3 length is 15 residues. V gave up 0 bases and J gave up 0 bases, with 7 bases separating them. CDR3: CASSQERGSTDTQYF. CDR3 DNA sequence: TGCGCCAGCAGCCAAGAGCGGGGAAGCACAGATACGCAGTATTTT.

The chain carries TRBV7-9 and TRBJ2-1, with TRBD1 identical over 9 bases. Looked up from germline, CDR1 is SEHNR and CDR2 is FQNEAQ (reference sequence). The CDR3 loop spans 15 amino acids. V lost 3 bases to trimming and J lost 3 bases; unmatched junction nucleotides: 3. The CDR3 sequence: CASSLRTGVYNEQFF. The CDR3 DNA reads as TGTGCCAGCAGCTTGAGGACAGGGGTCTACAATGAGCAGTTCTTC.

This chain's CDR3 is CASSPRTGELFF. The CDR3 bases are TGTGCCAGTAGCCCTCGGACCGGGGAGCTGTTTTTT. The chain uses TRBV19 and TRBJ2-2; D uncertain. CDR1 is LNHDA and CDR2 is SQIVND in the germline V gene (reference sequence). The CDR3 has 12 amino acids. The V end was cut by 6 bases, the J end by 5 bases, with 7 bases between.

This chain connects TRBV10-3 to TRBJ1-2; a weak D match, TRBD1 (6 bases). Germline V CDR1 and CDR2: ENHRY, SYGVKD. The germline V and J ends were trimmed by 0 bases and 4 bases, with 18 bases remaining between them. The CDR3 length is 17 residues. The CDR3 protein is CAISESGRGKGTYGYTF. The DNA of the CDR3 is TGTGCCATCAGTGAGTCGGGCAGGGGAAAAGGGACCTATGGCTACACCTTC.

The chain is built from TRBV6-4 and TRBJ1-1; TRBD1 matches at 8 bases. Germline CDR1 is MRHNA and CDR2 is SNTAGT. CDR3 size: 14 residues. The J segment lost 2 bases and the V segment lost 6 bases, leaving 5 bases of the junction unmatched. Here the CDR3 DNA reads TGTGCCAGCAGGGACAGGGTATCTAACACTGAAGCTTTCTTT. Translation gives CASRDRVSNTEAFF.

This clone has only a few counts. The chain uses TRBV4-3 and TRBJ2-7, with 8 nucleotides matching TRBD2. Germline V CDR1 and CDR2: LGHNA, YSLEER. CDR3 size: 15 residues. The ends lost 0 bases at V and 7 bases at J; junction bases unmatched: 8. The CDR3 bases are TGCGCCAGCAGCCAAGACCGGGGGGGGTACGGGGAGCAGTACTTC. It encodes CASSQDRGGYGEQYF.

The rearrangement uses TRBV21-1 and TRBJ2-2; TRBD1, the table's D call, was not compared with the DNA. TRBV21-1 is a pseudogene. The CDR3 length is 18 residues. Here the CDR3 reads CASTLSKPGQGASRELFF. The CDR3 coding sequence is TGTGCCAGCACCCTCAGCAAACCCGGACAGGGGGCTTCGCGGGAGCTGTTTTTT.

This chain uses TRBV4-3 with TRBJ1-2, with a weak D call TRBD1 (6 bases). Germline V gives CDR1 LGHNA, CDR2 YSLEER. The CDR3 totals 15 residues. V was shortened by 0 bases and J by 4 bases, with 12 bases between the two germline ends. Here the CDR3 DNA reads TGCGCCAGCAGCCAAGACCGTTGGGACATCTATGGCTACACCTTC. Translated, it gives CASSQDRWDIYGYTF.

This rearrangement joins TRBV11-2 to TRBJ1-1; D not certain. This CDR3 spans 15 amino acids. Germline values: CDR1 SGHAT, CDR2 FQNNGV. The V end lost 1 base, the J end lost 4 bases, and 13 bases lay between the germline ends. The CDR3 spells CASSLVPGEGTEAFF. The CDR3 nucleotides are TGTGCCAGCAGCTTAGTCCCCGGGGAGGGCACTGAAGCTTTCTTT.

The CDR3 nucleotides are TGTGCCAGCAGTTATACCAGGGACTATAATTCACCCCTCCACTTT. This translates into CASSYTRDYNSPLHF. The chain has TRBV6-5 and TRBJ1-6; the D gene is possibly TRBD1 (5 bases). CDR1 and CDR2 (germline): MNHEY, SVGAGI. This CDR3 has 15 amino acids. V lost 3 bases and J 3 bases, leaving 9 bases between the germline ends.

The gene calls are TRBV11-2 and TRBJ2-1; 8 nucleotides line up with TRBD2. This CDR3 is 16 amino acids long. J lost 3 bases, V lost 4 bases, and 8 bases had no gene match. Germline V gives CDR1 SGHAT, CDR2 FQNNGV. The CDR3 loop reads CASSYAGTSGYNEQFF. The CDR3 DNA sequence: TGTGCCAGCAGCTACGCCGGGACTAGTGGCTACAATGAGCAGTTCTTC.

The genes are TRBV11-2 and TRBJ1-6; D call uncertain. The CDR3 is 17 amino acids. Per the germline V gene, CDR1 is SGHAT and CDR2 is FQNNGV. Trimming shortened V by 0 bases and J by 4 bases, and 13 bases separated the two germline ends. CDR3 bases: TGTGCCAGCAGCTTAGAAGTGTGGCCGAAATATAATTCACCCCTCCACTTT. The encoded protein is CASSLEVWPKYNSPLHF.

This clone has just one count. This chain uses TRBV4-1 with TRBJ2-1; no reliable D call. CDR1 is MGHRA and CDR2 is YSYEKL in the germline V gene. This CDR3 region has 18 residues. Trimming cost V 0 bases and J 3 bases, with 18 bases left between them. The CDR3 spells CASSQEPVPKAHYNEQFF. The DNA of the CDR3 is TGCGCCAGCAGCCAAGAACCAGTGCCTAAAGCCCACTACAATGAGCAGTTCTTC.

This chain joins TRBV29-1 and TRBJ2-7; 9 bases map to TRBD1. V lost 6 bases, J lost 6 bases, and 9 bases stayed unmatched. The CDR3 contains 13 residues. From germline, CDR1 is SQVTM and CDR2 ANQGSEA. CDR3: CSVGQGLGGEQYF. Here the CDR3 DNA reads TGCAGCGTCGGACAGGGGTTGGGGGGCGAGCAGTACTTC.

The CDR3 loop reads CASSYRPGDRAYNEQFF. CDR3 bases: TGTGCCAGTAGTTACAGGCCTGGGGACAGGGCCTACAATGAGCAGTTCTTC. The chain has TRBV19 and TRBJ2-1; 9 nucleotides match TRBD1. V was clipped by 5 bases and J by 2 bases; unmatched bases: 10. Germline CDR1 LNHDA, CDR2 SQIVND (reference sequence). The CDR3 is made up of 17 amino acids. The full variable domain, completed using reference TRBV19 and TRBJ2-1, is DGGITQSPKYLFRKEGQNVTLSCEQNLNHDAMYWYRQDPGQGLRLIYYSQIVNDFQKGDIAEGYSVSREKKESFPLTVTSAQKNPTAFYLCASSYRPGDRAYNEQFFGPGTRLTVL.